The 22 T cell receptor beta chains below all came from one sample that was sequenced in a study of blood T cell repertoires in COVID-19. Data came from immunoSEQ multiplex PCR; TCRdb stores just in-frame clones and leaves some out. The data show around 62,000 clones, 85% to 95% seen once. Sequenced material: peripheral blood. These receptors all stem from a man aged 65 to 79 with active COVID-19.

This clone was counted a few times. The chain joins TRBV27 to TRBJ1-5; 12 bases agree with TRBD1. V lost 7 bases, J lost 7 bases, and 14 bases stayed unmatched. This CDR3 region has 17 residues. Germline assignment: CDR1 MNHEY and CDR2 SMNVEV (reference sequence). The CDR3 is CASNPEAGTGGGQPQHF. In DNA form, the CDR3 reads TGTGCCAGCAATCCCGAAGCCGGGACAGGGGGCGGGCAGCCCCAGCATTTT.

The chain joins TRBV9 to TRBJ2-3; D is ambiguous. Germline assignment: CDR1 SGDLS and CDR2 YYNGEE. This CDR3 contains 14 residues. Trimming shortened V by 1 base and J by 0 bases, and 6 bases separated the two germline ends. The CDR3 sequence: CASSVLQSTDTQYF. Written as DNA, the CDR3 is TGTGCCAGCAGCGTATTACAGAGCACAGATACGCAGTATTTT.

This chain joins TRBV7-9 and TRBJ1-2; D is unresolved. Germline V gene lookup returns CDR1 SEHNR and CDR2 FQNEAQ (reference sequence). The CDR3 has 15 residues. Trimming took off 5 bases at V and 4 bases at J, with 17 bases between the two ends. The CDR3 spells CASSPTLDLSYGYTF. In DNA, the CDR3 is TGTGCCAGCAGCCCGACCCTAGACCTTTCCTATGGCTACACCTTC.

V gene TRBV6-5 combines with J gene TRBJ2-3; D is undetermined. Trimming removed 4 bases from V and 3 bases from J, with 5 bases in between. The CDR3 loop spans 12 amino acids. Germline V CDR1 and CDR2: MNHEY, SVGAGI. DNA of the CDR3: TGTGCCAGCAGTTCCCAGACAGATACGCAGTATTTT. Residues: CASSSQTDTQYF.

The chain recombines TRBV5-1 with TRBJ1-5, with D perhaps matching TRBD1 (5 bases). Germline-derived CDR1 and CDR2 are SGHRS and YFSETQ. V lost 3 bases and J 3 bases, leaving 13 bases between the germline ends. The CDR3 is 15 amino acids. The CDR3 bases are TGCGCCAGCAGCTCGGGACCGGGGGACAATCAGCCCCAGCATTTT. Amino acid sequence: CASSSGPGDNQPQHF.

The chain employs TRBV7-9 and TRBJ1-2; possibly TRBD1 for D (5 bases). This CDR3 has 16 residues. The V gene's germline CDR1 is SEHNR and CDR2 FQNEAQ (reference sequence). The germline V and J ends were trimmed by 5 bases and 4 bases, with 20 bases remaining between them. The CDR3 DNA is TGTGCCAGCAGCCCCTCGGGGGGAGGAGGGCGCTATGGCTACACCTTC. Amino acid sequence: CASSPSGGGGRYGYTF.

The V gene is TRBV7-2, the J gene TRBJ1-2; D gene ambiguous. The CDR3 is 13 residues long. Germline values: CDR1 SGHTA, CDR2 FQGNSA. Deletions cut 2 bases from V and 2 bases from J, with 6 bases between. CDR3 nucleotide sequence: TGTGCCAGCAGCTTATCCTACAACTATGGCTACACCTTC. Protein product: CASSLSYNYGYTF. Looking up the rest from reference TRBV7-2 and TRBJ1-2 gives the full variable domain: GAGVSQSPSNKVTEKGKDVELRCDPISGHTALYWYRQSLGQGLEFLIYFQGNSAPDKSGLPSDRFSAERTGGSVSTLTIQRTQQEDSAVYLCASSLSYNYGYTFGSGTRLTVV.

This clone has just one count. The chain couples TRBV4-1 to TRBJ2-2; 7 bases are a match to TRBD1. The trim removed 6 bases at V and 7 bases at J, leaving 5 bases unmatched. The CDR3 contains 13 residues. CDR1 and CDR2 (germline): MGHRA, YSYEKL. The CDR3 spells CASRVQGYGELFF. In DNA form, the CDR3 reads TGCGCCAGCAGAGTACAGGGGTACGGGGAGCTGTTTTTT.

J is TRBJ2-7 and V is TRBV18; TRBD1 matches 10 bases. The CDR3 sequence is 14 residues long. The germline CDR1 and CDR2 sequences are KGHSH and LQKENI. With V trimmed by 2 bases and J by 2 bases, 0 bases remained unmatched. As DNA, the CDR3 is TGTGCCAGCTCACCAGGGACAGGGGCCTACGAGCAGTACGTC. Its translation is CASSPGTGAYEQYV.

CDR3 coding DNA: TGCAGCGTGTACGACAGGGTTGGAGAGACCCAGTACTTC. Its translation is CSVYDRVGETQYF. The gene calls are TRBV29-1 and TRBJ2-5, with 7 bases that match TRBD1. CDR1 and CDR2 (germline): SQVTM, ANQGSEA. V shed 6 bases and J 4 bases; nucleotides not matched to a gene: 8. The CDR3 loop spans 13 amino acids.

This chain uses TRBV5-1 with TRBJ2-2, with D possibly matching TRBD1 (6 bases). This CDR3 contains 15 residues. Trimming removed 0 bases from V and 4 bases from J, with 10 bases in between. The germline V gene has CDR1 SGHRS and CDR2 YFSETQ. The CDR3 DNA reads as TGCGCCAGCAGCTTGGATACAGGGCTCACCGGGGAGCTGTTTTTT. This gives the protein CASSLDTGLTGELFF.

This clone was found a few times. The J gene is TRBJ2-2, the V gene TRBV13, with D possibly TRBD1 on 6 matching bases. The CDR3 consists of 14 residues. Germline-derived CDR1 and CDR2 are PRHDT and FYEKMQ (reference sequence). Deletions cut 5 bases from V and 1 base from J, with 8 bases between. The CDR3 sequence is CASSKGQNTGELFF. The CDR3 DNA follows: TGTGCCAGCAGCAAGGGACAGAACACCGGGGAGCTGTTTTTT. Supplemented by reference TRBV13 and TRBJ2-2, the full variable domain reads AAGVIQSPRHLIKEKRETATLKCYPIPRHDTVYWYQQGPGQDPQFLISFYEKMQSDKGSIPDRFSAQQFSDYHSELNMSSLELGDSALYFCASSKGQNTGELFFGEGSRLTVL.

The chain joins TRBV2 to TRBJ2-1, with 9 positions matching TRBD2. Germline CDR1 reads SNHLY; CDR2 reads FYNNEI. The J segment lost 6 bases and the V segment lost 6 bases, leaving 9 bases of the junction unmatched. This CDR3 has 15 amino acids. CDR3 DNA: TGTGCCAGCAGAGTTCTGAGCGGGGGGATCAATGAGCAGTTCTTC. This encodes CASRVLSGGINEQFF.

The chain recombines TRBV27 with TRBJ1-2, with 9 nucleotides matching TRBD1. The germline gives CDR1 MNHEY, CDR2 SMNVEV (reference sequence). V was pared by 4 bases and J by 4 bases, with 10 bases of the junction left unmatched. The CDR3 loop spans 16 amino acids. CDR3: CASSSAAKTGGYGYTF. The CDR3 DNA follows: TGTGCCAGCAGTTCAGCCGCGAAGACAGGGGGCTATGGCTACACCTTC.

This sequence joins TRBV7-9 and TRBJ2-5, with D maybe TRBD1 (5 bases). Looked up from germline, CDR1 is SEHNR and CDR2 is FQNEAQ (reference sequence). This CDR3 spans 14 amino acids. The V end lost 5 bases, the J end lost 0 bases, and 10 bases lay between the germline ends. CDR3 sequence reads: CASSPTAYQETQYF. The CDR3 coding sequence is TGTGCCAGCAGCCCGACAGCGTACCAAGAGACCCAGTACTTC.

The chain couples TRBV28 to TRBJ1-2, with 7 bases that match TRBD1. The trim removed 6 bases at V and 4 bases at J, leaving 8 bases unmatched. This CDR3 comprises 14 residues. The V gene's germline CDR1 is MDHEN and CDR2 SYDVKM. This CDR3 reads CASRPAGDSYGYTF. The CDR3 DNA follows: TGTGCCAGCAGGCCCGCAGGGGACAGCTATGGCTACACCTTC.

The V and J genes are TRBV14 and TRBJ1-4; D is undetermined. The length of the CDR3 is 15 residues. Per germline, CDR1 SGHDN and CDR2 FVKESK. Trimming left V 0 bases short and J 8 bases short, with 13 bases between. DNA of the CDR3: TGTGCCAGCAGCCAAGATGGAGTTATGTGGGAAAAACTGTTTTTT. Its translation: CASSQDGVMWEKLFF.

The chain's CDR3 is CASSFGAGGLGEQFF. CDR3 in DNA: TGTGCCAGCAGTTTTGGGGCGGGGGGCCTTGGTGAGCAGTTCTTC. The chain carries TRBV6-2 or TRBV6-3 and TRBJ2-1; 8 bases are shared with TRBD2. CDR3 length: 15 amino acids. The V segment lost 4 bases and the J segment 9 bases; nucleotides outside the gene matches: 11. Germline values: CDR1 MNHEY, CDR2 SVGEGT.

V is TRBV9 and J is TRBJ2-3, with D perhaps TRBD2 (6 bases). The V and J ends lost 0 bases and 2 bases respectively, with 7 bases between them. In germline, CDR1 is SGDLS, CDR2 YYNGEE. CDR3 size: 14 residues. As DNA, the CDR3 is TGTGCCAGCAGCGTAGAACTAGCCACAGATACGCAGTATTTT. It encodes CASSVELATDTQYF.

V gene TRBV18 combines with J gene TRBJ2-5, with 10 positions matching TRBD2. The J segment lost 1 base and the V segment lost 0 bases, leaving 5 bases of the junction unmatched. Germline V gives CDR1 KGHSH, CDR2 LQKENI. The CDR3 extends over 17 amino acids. For the CDR3, the DNA is TGTGCCAGCTCACCACCCGTAGCGGGGGGAATCCAAGAGACCCAGTACTTC. Translated: CASSPPVAGGIQETQYF.

CDR3 amino acids: CASGGTWEQYF. As DNA, the CDR3 is TGTGCCAGCGGAGGGACCTGGGAGCAGTACTTC. This rearrangement joins TRBV11-3 to TRBJ2-7, with D maybe TRBD2 (6 bases). This CDR3 region has 11 residues. Germline V gene data show CDR1 as SGHNT and CDR2 as YENEEA. V was pared by 8 bases and J by 7 bases, with 12 bases between.

The chain couples TRBV6-5 to TRBJ2-1; maybe TRBD2 (6 bases). This CDR3 is 14 amino acids long. Germline assignment: CDR1 MNHEY and CDR2 SVGAGI. Trimming shortened V by 2 bases and J by 5 bases, and 10 bases separated the two germline ends. Here the CDR3 reads CASSYLRGNNEQFF. The DNA for the CDR3 is TGTGCCAGCAGTTACCTGCGGGGTAACAATGAGCAGTTCTTC.